What follows are 10 T cell receptor beta chains derived from one specimen sequenced in a study of spatial heterogeneity in lung cancer. Noted time point: sample taken at primary tumor resection. TCRdb reprocessed the 5' RACE reads via MiXCR and lists one record per CDR3 protein. Altogether roughly 39,000 distinct CDR3 sequences are present, around 7.2% being singletons, with the ten largest covering approximately 30%. The input for sequencing was PBMCs, taken at surgery. The receptors originated from a male donor with early-stage non-small cell lung cancer.

This clonotype was detected many times. The chain combines TRBV12-3 or TRBV12-4 with TRBJ2-1; D may be TRBD2 (6 bases). The CDR3 consists of 12 residues. The V and J ends lost 3 bases and 9 bases respectively, with 9 bases between them. The CDR3 DNA reads as TGTGCCAGCAGTTTCTGGGGAGGTGAGCAGTTCTTC. Translation gives CASSFWGGEQFF.

This clonotype was found a few times. The gene calls are TRBV6-5 and TRBJ2-7; tentatively, D is TRBD1 (6 bases). The CDR3 is 14 amino acids. V lost 3 bases to trimming and J lost 3 bases, with 12 bases between them. Germline V gives CDR1 MNHEY, CDR2 SVGAGI. Written as DNA, the CDR3 is TGTGCCAGCAGTTATCAGGGGACCGGCTACGAGCAGTACTTC. Protein: CASSYQGTGYEQYF.

This clonotype has ten or more counts. The chain carries TRBV2 and TRBJ2-2; unclear D gene. The ends were cut back, 4 bases at V and 4 bases at J, with 7 bases in the middle. Looked up from germline, CDR1 is SNHLY and CDR2 is FYNNEI. The length of the CDR3 is 13 residues. CDR3 bases: TGTGCCAGCAGTGGCGTTGTCACCGGGGAGCTGTTTTTT. It yields the protein CASSGVVTGELFF.

The chain carries TRBV24-1 and TRBJ1-5; weak D call: TRBD1 (6 bases). Trimming took off 2 bases at V and 5 bases at J, with 21 bases between the two ends. Per germline, CDR1 KGHDR and CDR2 SFDVKD. The CDR3 is made up of 18 amino acids. CDR3 sequence: CATSDWLGAGVFDQPQHF. CDR3 coding DNA: TGTGCCACCAGTGATTGGCTAGGGGCAGGGGTTTTCGATCAGCCCCAGCATTTT.

This clonotype was counted at least ten times. This chain connects TRBV23-1 to TRBJ2-2, with TRBD2 matching 8 bases. TRBV23-1 is an ORF for which the function is uncertain. The length of the CDR3 is 15 residues. With 6 bases clipped from V and 2 bases from J, the junction kept 5 bases outside the gene matches. In nucleotides, the CDR3 is TGCGCCAGCAGACCACTAGCGGTTAACACCGGGGAGCTGTTTTTT. This translates into CASRPLAVNTGELFF.

On this clonotype itself: A much bigger clone sits one base away, suggesting this may be a read error. V usage is TRBV24-1 and J usage is TRBJ2-2; 10 bases agree with TRBD1. This CDR3 has 16 residues. Per germline, CDR1 KGHDR and CDR2 SFDVKD. The CDR3: CATSDSGTGEPGELIF. CDR3 DNA sequence: TGTGCCACCAGTGATTCCGGGACAGGGGAACCCGGGGAGCTGATTTTT.

This clonotype was detected many times. This rearrangement joins TRBV15 to TRBJ2-3; D is ambiguous. CDR1 is LNHNV and CDR2 is YYDKDF in the germline V gene (reference sequence). With 4 bases removed from V and 6 bases from J, the gap between germline ends came to 8 bases. The CDR3 is 12 residues long. The CDR3 protein is CATSMGVDTQYF. The DNA for the CDR3 is TGTGCCACCAGCATGGGTGTGGATACGCAGTATTTT.

This clonotype was picked up a small number of times. The V call is TRBV20-1, the J call TRBJ2-3; D unclear. The CDR3 has 13 amino acids. V was cut by 1 base and J by 3 bases, with 8 bases left in between. Germline CDR1 reads DFQATT; CDR2 reads SNEGSKA (reference sequence). The CDR3 nucleotides read TGCAGTGCTAGAGCTCCGTCAACAGATACGCAGTATTTT. This gives the protein CSARAPSTDTQYF.

Of note for this clonotype: A read error may account for a junction end that differs from germline. The gene calls are TRBV12-3 or TRBV12-4 and TRBJ2-5; tentatively, D is TRBD1 or TRBD2 (5 bases each). This CDR3 has 14 amino acids. CDR3 loop: CASSWGRTQESQYF. The CDR3 nucleotides are TGTGCCAGCAGCTGGGGACGGACGCAAGAGTCCCAGTACTTC.

The sample holds a few counts of this clonotype. This sequence joins TRBV6-2 or TRBV6-3 and TRBJ2-2, with 9 bases fitting TRBD1. The CDR3 is 17 amino acids. With 4 bases clipped from V and 5 bases from J, the junction kept 11 bases outside the gene matches. Per the germline V gene, CDR1 is MNHEY and CDR2 is SVGEGT. The DNA of the CDR3 is TGTGCCAGCAGTTCCTATGGACAGGGGAAGGAAACCGGGGAGCTGTTTTTT. Its protein product is CASSSYGQGKETGELFF.